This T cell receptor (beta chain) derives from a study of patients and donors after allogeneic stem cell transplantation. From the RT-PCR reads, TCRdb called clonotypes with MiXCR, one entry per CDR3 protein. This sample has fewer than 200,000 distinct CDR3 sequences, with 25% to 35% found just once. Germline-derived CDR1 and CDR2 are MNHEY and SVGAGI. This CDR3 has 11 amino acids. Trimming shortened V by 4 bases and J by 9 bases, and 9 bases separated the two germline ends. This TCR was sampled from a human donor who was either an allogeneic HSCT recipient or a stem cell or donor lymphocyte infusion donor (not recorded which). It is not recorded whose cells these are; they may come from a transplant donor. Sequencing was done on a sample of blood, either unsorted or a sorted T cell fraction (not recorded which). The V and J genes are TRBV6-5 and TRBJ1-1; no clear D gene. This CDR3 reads CASSSASKAFF. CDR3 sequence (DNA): TGTGCCAGCAGTTCCGCTTCAAAAGCTTTCTTT.